These 32 T cell receptor beta chains were sequenced from one sample in a study of T-cell reconstitution after alpha-beta-depleted transplantation in children. The authors prepared the TCRbeta library with unique molecular identifiers. TCRdb used MiXCR to reprocess the PCR reads, holding one entry per CDR3 protein. Of 350,000 to 450,000 distinct CDR3 sequences in the sample, over 20% are singletons; the top ten hold approximately 3.8%. The sample in question was PBMCs from the stem cell graft donor, obtained from the stem cell graft. Receptors originate from a human donor who donated a stem cell graft to a child with acute myeloid leukemia.

This clonotype was seen ten or more times. The rearrangement joins TRBV12-3 or TRBV12-4 to TRBJ1-1, with D uncertain. V was shortened by 1 base and J by 5 bases, with 8 bases between the two germline ends. The CDR3 sequence is 13 residues long. The CDR3 here is CASSLEARTEAFF. The DNA of the CDR3 is TGTGCCAGCAGTTTAGAGGCGAGAACTGAAGCTTTCTTT.

This clonotype occurred many times. This chain uses TRBV11-1 with TRBJ2-1, with D possibly being TRBD2 (6 bases). V lost 4 bases and J lost 8, with 18 bases in between. The CDR3 loop spans 15 amino acids. Germline V gene sequence: CDR1 SGHAT, CDR2 FQDESV (reference sequence). The CDR3 bases are TGTGCCAGCAGCTCCTCGACTAGTTCGTCCGATGAGCAGTTCTTC. Translating gives CASSSSTSSSDEQFF.

The sample holds many counts of this clonotype. The rearrangement uses TRBV29-1 and TRBJ2-1; maybe TRBD2 (5 bases). V gave up 7 bases and J gave up 6 bases, with 13 bases separating them. Per germline, CDR1 SQVTM and CDR2 ANQGSEA. The CDR3 length is 12 residues. CDR3 in amino acids: CSADRGSNEQFF. CDR3 nucleotide sequence: TGCAGCGCGGACCGGGGAAGCAATGAGCAGTTCTTC.

This clonotype was counted at least ten times. The rearrangement joins TRBV4-2 to TRBJ1-5; 9 bases map to TRBD1. Trimming removed 1 base from V and 5 bases from J; junction bases left unmatched: 3. Germline lookup yields CDR1 LGHNA and CDR2 YNFKEQ. This CDR3 region has 15 residues. This CDR3 reads CASSQGDRADQPQHF. CDR3 nucleotide sequence: TGTGCCAGCAGCCAAGGGGACAGGGCTGATCAGCCCCAGCATTTT.

The rearrangement joins TRBV5-1 to TRBJ2-1; 14 nucleotides match TRBD2. The CDR3 covers 15 residues. J lost 7 bases, V lost 4 bases, and 4 bases had no gene match. CDR1 is SGHRS, CDR2 YFSETQ, per germline. The CDR3 protein is CASSMTSGRENEQFF. CDR3 nucleotides: TGCGCCAGCAGCATGACTAGCGGGAGGGAGAATGAGCAGTTCTTC.

This clonotype was recorded a few times. The rearrangement uses TRBV5-1 and TRBJ1-1, with a tentative D call TRBD1 (6 bases). V lost 5 bases and J lost 7, with 24 bases in between. Germline V gene data show CDR1 as SGHRS and CDR2 as YFSETQ. The CDR3 is 16 residues long. The CDR3 DNA follows: TGCGCCAGCAGACCTCCTGCGGTGGGGGGCCGTTTTGAAGCTTTCTTT. It specifies CASRPPAVGGRFEAFF. Variable domain in full (rest from reference TRBV5-1 and TRBJ1-1): KAGVTQTPRYLIKTRGQQVTLSCSPISGHRSVSWYQQTPGQGLQFLFEYFSETQRNKGNFPGRFSGRQFSNSRSEMNVSTLELGDSALYLCASRPPAVGGRFEAFFGQGTRLTVV.

The table lists this clonotype with a few counts. The CDR3 nucleotides read TGTGCCAGCAGTGAAGGGGAGTTGAATCAGGCAGTC. Residues: CASSEGELNQAV. V usage is TRBV2 and J usage is TRBJ2-7; the D gene is possibly TRBD2 (5 bases). Germline V gene lookup returns CDR1 SNHLY and CDR2 FYNNEI. The CDR3 contains 12 residues.

There are a few counts of this clonotype. The DNA for the CDR3 is TGCAGTGCTAGAGGGGGCACCAAAGAGACCCAGTACTTC. Protein: CSARGGTKETQYF. V and J are TRBV20-1 and TRBJ2-5; possible D gene TRBD1, 5 bases. The CDR3 covers 13 residues. The germline V gene encodes CDR1 DFQATT and CDR2 SNEGSKA (reference sequence). Trimming took off 1 base at V and 3 bases at J, with 9 bases between the two ends.

This clonotype has only a few counts. The chain uses TRBV15 and TRBJ2-7; the match to TRBD1 covers 7 bases. The germline CDR1 and CDR2 sequences are LNHNV and YYDKDF (reference sequence). J gave up 3 bases and V 4 bases, and 6 bases lay outside the gene matches. This CDR3 has 14 amino acids. Written as DNA, the CDR3 is TGTGCCACCAGCACAGGGACAGCCAACTACGAGCAGTACTTC. This encodes CATSTGTANYEQYF. Variable domain in full (rest from reference TRBV15 and TRBJ2-7): DAMVIQNPRYQVTQFGKPVTLSCSQTLNHNVMYWYQQKSSQAPKLLFHYYDKDFNNEADTPDNFQSRRPNTSFCFLDIRSPGLGDTAMYLCATSTGTANYEQYFGPGTRLTVT.

This clonotype was found a few times. The chain employs TRBV4-2 and TRBJ2-5, with D tentatively TRBD1 (5 bases). The germline V and J ends were trimmed by 3 bases and 0 bases, with 8 bases remaining between them. The CDR3 sequence is 14 residues long. From germline, CDR1 is LGHNA and CDR2 YNFKEQ. The CDR3, as DNA: TGTGCCAGCAGCCAGGACATACACCAAGAGACCCAGTACTTC. It translates to CASSQDIHQETQYF.

This clonotype was found many times. J is TRBJ2-1 and V is TRBV12-3 or TRBV12-4, with TRBD2 identical over 9 bases. This CDR3 has 14 amino acids. The V gene end was trimmed by 7 bases and the J gene end by 4 bases; junction bases not matched to a gene: 5. The CDR3 DNA follows: TGTGCCAGCACTGTAGCGGGAGCTTACAATGAGCAGTTCTTC. This sequence encodes CASTVAGAYNEQFF.

This clonotype was seen more than once but under ten times. The chain joins TRBV12-3 or TRBV12-4 to TRBJ2-1, with a tentative D call TRBD1 (5 bases). The V end lost 7 bases, the J end lost 3 bases, and 16 bases lay between the germline ends. The CDR3 is made up of 15 amino acids. The CDR3 loop reads CASTDHGRGYNEQFF. The CDR3 DNA reads as TGTGCCAGCACCGACCACGGTAGGGGCTACAATGAGCAGTTCTTC.

This clonotype was recorded many times. The V and J genes are TRBV5-1 and TRBJ2-5; D gene unclear. The V end was cut by 1 base, the J end by 0 bases, with 1 base between. Per the germline V gene, CDR1 is SGHRS and CDR2 is YFSETQ. The CDR3 sequence is 12 residues long. This CDR3 is CASSLYQETQYF. CDR3 nucleotides: TGCGCCAGCAGCTTGTACCAAGAGACCCAGTACTTC.

Ten or more counts support this clonotype. The V gene is TRBV29-1, the J gene TRBJ2-3; D uncertain. This CDR3 contains 13 residues. Germline V gives CDR1 SQVTM, CDR2 ANQGSEA. V gave up 4 bases and J gave up 0 bases, with 8 bases separating them. CDR3 sequence (DNA): TGCAGCGTTGTATCTACTAGCACAGATACGCAGTATTTT. Its translation is CSVVSTSTDTQYF.

V is TRBV6-4 and J is TRBJ2-5, with D possibly being TRBD2 (6 bases). The CDR3 has 15 residues. Deletions cut 0 bases from V and 5 bases from J, with 13 bases between. The V gene's germline CDR1 is MRHNA and CDR2 SNTAGT. In nucleotides, the CDR3 is TGTGCCAGCAGTGACTCGGAGGGTCGGGTCGAGACCCAGTACTTC. It is translated as CASSDSEGRVETQYF.

The chain is built from TRBV21-1 and TRBJ2-7; the D call in the table, TRBD1, was not verified against the DNA. TRBV21-1 is a listed pseudogene. The CDR3 contains 15 residues. CDR3 region: CASSNDRVGDYEQYF. The CDR3, as DNA: TGTGCCAGCAGCAACGACAGGGTCGGGGACTACGAGCAGTACTTC.

This clonotype was observed a handful of times. The chain links TRBV5-5 to TRBJ2-5; 12 positions agree with TRBD2. Germline trimming cut 4 bases from V and 5 bases from J; bases unmatched to any gene: 6. This CDR3 contains 15 residues. Germline CDR1 SGHKS, CDR2 YYEKEE (reference sequence). CDR3 coding DNA: TGTGCCAGCAGCACCGGACTAGCGGGATGGGAGACCCAGTACTTC. It translates to CASSTGLAGWETQYF.

This clonotype turned up a few times. The rearrangement joins TRBV7-2 to TRBJ2-7; D not certain. The germline V gene has CDR1 SGHTA and CDR2 FQGNSA. This CDR3 comprises 12 residues. Trimming pared 3 bases from V and 2 bases from J, leaving 5 bases between. The CDR3 coding sequence is TGTGCCAGCAGCTTGATTCCCTACGAGCAGTACTTC. It encodes CASSLIPYEQYF.

This clonotype has a handful of counts. The chain combines TRBV28 with TRBJ1-3; 7 bases are a match to TRBD1. V lost 5 bases to trimming and J lost 4 bases; unmatched junction nucleotides: 8. The CDR3 is 15 amino acids. CDR1 and CDR2 from the germline V gene are MDHEN and SYDVKM. CDR3 in amino acids: CASSSPGGHGNTIYF. CDR3 nucleotide sequence: TGTGCCAGCAGTAGCCCAGGGGGACACGGAAACACCATATATTTT.

CDR3 loop: CASTGTPGTGELFF. DNA of the CDR3: TGTGCCAGCACGGGGACCCCGGGCACCGGGGAGCTGTTTTTT. V usage is TRBV6-4 and J usage is TRBJ2-2; D is perhaps TRBD1 or TRBD2 (5 bases each). There are 14 residues in the CDR3. V was shortened by 7 bases and J by 4 bases, with 13 bases between the two germline ends. CDR1 MRHNA and CDR2 SNTAGT come from the germline V gene.

This clonotype appeared a few times. The V call is TRBV29-1, the J call TRBJ1-2, with 7 bases fitting TRBD1. CDR3 length: 14 amino acids. The ends lost 5 bases at V and 8 bases at J; junction bases unmatched: 14. CDR1 and CDR2 from the germline V gene are SQVTM and ANQGSEA. The CDR3 here is CSVRLGDRVKGYTF. CDR3 DNA sequence: TGCAGCGTTAGGTTGGGTGACAGGGTGAAGGGCTACACCTTC.

CDR3 bases: TGTGCCAGCAGCTTCTCAGAGAATCAGCCCCAGCATTTT. Translation gives CASSFSENQPQHF. The chain links TRBV7-9 to TRBJ1-5, with D uncertain. The ends were cut back, 3 bases at V and 4 bases at J, with 7 bases in the middle. The CDR3 length is 13 residues. Germline-derived CDR1 and CDR2 are SEHNR and FQNEAQ (reference sequence).

The gene calls are TRBV20-1 and TRBJ2-1; 9 nucleotides line up with TRBD2. CDR1 and CDR2 (germline): DFQATT, SNEGSKA (reference sequence). The CDR3 has 15 amino acids. J gave up 6 bases and V 1 base, and 7 bases lay outside the gene matches. CDR3 in amino acids: CSARGGREGTNEQFF. The DNA of the CDR3 is TGCAGTGCTAGAGGTGGGCGGGAGGGCACCAATGAGCAGTTCTTC.

This chain joins TRBV27 and TRBJ2-3, with TRBD1 matching 8 bases. The junction had 9 bases not matched to a gene; V was cut back by 6 bases and J by 4 bases. Germline V CDR1 and CDR2: MNHEY, SMNVEV (reference sequence). The CDR3 has 15 amino acids. For the CDR3, the DNA is TGTGCCAGCAGGCGACGGACAGGGCCGCCAGATACGCAGTATTTT. Its protein is CASRRRTGPPDTQYF.

The rearrangement uses TRBV5-1 and TRBJ2-5, with D perhaps assigned TRBD1 or TRBD2 (5 bases each). CDR1 SGHRS and CDR2 YFSETQ come from the germline V gene. Trimming removed 3 bases from V and 3 bases from J, with 9 bases in between. The CDR3 has 13 amino acids. CDR3 DNA: TGCGCCAGCAGCTCCGGGACGGAAGAGACCCAGTACTTC. Translating gives CASSSGTEETQYF.

This clonotype was picked up a small number of times. The chain links TRBV20-1 to TRBJ2-7, with a possible D match to TRBD2 (7 bases). CDR3 length: 13 residues. The germline gives CDR1 DFQATT, CDR2 SNEGSKA (reference sequence). The V end was cut by 6 bases, the J end by 5 bases, with 17 bases between. In DNA form, the CDR3 reads TGCAGTGCAGGCGGGGGCCCCGCCGACGAGCAGTACTTC. Protein sequence: CSAGGGPADEQYF.

In its sample, this clonotype was seen many times. The CDR3: CSARTGVRQPFF. The CDR3 coding sequence is TGCAGTGCTAGAACTGGGGTCAGACAGCCGTTCTTC. The chain uses TRBV20-1 and TRBJ2-1, with TRBD1 as a possible D gene (5 bases). The CDR3 consists of 12 residues. Trimming left V 2 bases short and J 15 bases short, with 17 bases between. Germline CDR1 and CDR2: DFQATT and SNEGSKA (reference sequence).

The genes are TRBV12-3 or TRBV12-4 and TRBJ2-7; D possibly corresponds to TRBD1 (6 bases). This CDR3 spans 14 amino acids. The V and J ends lost 7 bases and 0 bases respectively, with 13 bases between them. In nucleotides, the CDR3 is TGTGCCAGCACCGTGGGACATTTCTCCTACGAGCAGTACTTC. Amino acids: CASTVGHFSYEQYF.

This clonotype was observed a few times. Relative to the germline gene, one junction end is altered; a read error may explain this. CDR3 nucleotides: TGCAGTGCCCGAGAAGGGTCGGGACTACGCTCCTTC. Translating it yields CSAREGSGLRSF. The V call is TRBV20-1, the J call TRBJ2-7, with 7 bases aligning to TRBD2. CDR1 is DFQATT, CDR2 SNEGSKA, per germline (reference sequence). The CDR3 runs to 12 residues.

This clonotype was counted at least ten times. The CDR3 DNA sequence: TGTGCCATCAGTGAGAAGACCCGTCGAAACACCATATATTTT. Its translation: CAISEKTRRNTIYF. V gene TRBV10-3 combines with J gene TRBJ1-3; D gene uncertain. CDR1 and CDR2 from the germline V gene are ENHRY and SYGVKD. This CDR3 contains 14 residues. Trimming left V 2 bases short and J 5 bases short, with 10 bases between.

This clonotype was picked up many times. V is TRBV20-1 and J is TRBJ2-7; 10 bases are a match to TRBD2. The V segment lost 6 bases and the J segment 2 bases; nucleotides outside the gene matches: 4. CDR3 length equals 13 residues. The V gene's germline CDR1 is DFQATT and CDR2 SNEGSKA (reference sequence). CDR3 in amino acids: CSAQLAGTYEQYF. The CDR3 DNA sequence: TGCAGTGCCCAACTAGCGGGGACCTACGAGCAGTACTTC.

The chain joins TRBV3-1 to TRBJ2-3, with D maybe TRBD2 (5 bases). The V gene's germline CDR1 is LGHDT and CDR2 YNNKEL (reference sequence). Trimming left V 3 bases short and J 2 bases short, with 9 bases between. The CDR3 totals 14 residues. CDR3 loop: CASSHGRVTDTQYF. The CDR3 coding sequence is TGTGCCAGCAGCCACGGGCGGGTCACAGATACGCAGTATTTT.